The rows below give T cell receptor beta chains drawn from one sample of a study of neurological immune-mediated disorders. TCRdb re-analysed the 5' RACE reads in MiXCR, keeping a single row per CDR3 protein. This table has about 38,000 distinct CDR3 sequences, about 4.8% appearing once. Sequencing was carried out using CD4+ T cells from blood. The receptors derive from a man younger than 35 in good health. The CDR3 runs from the conserved cysteine through the conserved F or W.

V	J	CDR3
TRBV29-1	TRBJ1-5	CSVGAQGDQPQHF
TRBV7-2	TRBJ1-5	CASSLSFDQPQHF
TRBV6-1	TRBJ2-7	CASSEEIGCF
TRBV5-5	TRBJ1-2	CASSLALSGGTTTYGYTF
TRBV3-1	TRBJ2-3	CASREGGGGWTDTQYF
TRBV20-1	TRBJ2-3	CSAGPGDTQYF
TRBV20-1	TRBJ2-2	CSARRQGAVGELFF
TRBV29-1	TRBJ2-5	CSAGRQGETQYF
TRBV5-1	TRBJ2-6	CASSSFLTGRSGANVLTF
TRBV2	TRBJ2-7	CESSVSGVGYEQYF
TRBV7-9	TRBJ1-2	CASSSGTDYGYTF
TRBV12-3/TRBV12-4	TRBJ1-6	CASKRPGENSPLHF
TRBV7-2	TRBJ1-1	CASSSQGSVTEAFF
TRBV5-1	TRBJ1-6	CASSLQQGWNSPLHF
TRBV3-1	TRBJ2-6	CASSQDEDRASGANVLTF
TRBV25-1	TRBJ2-1	CASSATVYYNEQFF